The clone carrying this TCR beta chain was detected only a few times. Its antigen is currently unknown. The donors were healthy bone marrow donors. Primers included in the PCR were 60 Vbeta and 13 Jbeta primers. Libraries were prepared by immunoSEQ multiplex PCR; TCRdb keeps only in-frame clonotypes and omits some of them. The table records more than 85,000 clones, roughly four fifths of them present only once. The sample originates from a study of cytomegalovirus exposure and HLA in healthy donors. Background on the study: Out of roughly 170 million T cells, an earlier analysis found roughly 110 million unique TCR beta sequences in total. Study outcomes and limitations: The study labeled around 160 TCR beta chains cytomegalovirus-associated. According to reports, the classifier identified cytomegalovirus status with high specificity and sensitivity.

The CDR3 runs 13 residues. CDR1 MGHRA and CDR2 YSYEKL come from the germline V gene. V was shortened by 4 bases and J by 4 bases, with 10 bases between the two germline ends. The sequencing sample was made of PBMCs. This clonotype originated in a male donor in good health and CMV-seropositive. The chain combines TRBV4-1 with TRBJ1-1, with a tentative D call TRBD1 (5 bases). The CDR3 protein is CASSPGGITEAFF. CDR3 DNA sequence: TGCGCCAGCAGCCCGGGGGGAATCACTGAAGCTTTCTTT.